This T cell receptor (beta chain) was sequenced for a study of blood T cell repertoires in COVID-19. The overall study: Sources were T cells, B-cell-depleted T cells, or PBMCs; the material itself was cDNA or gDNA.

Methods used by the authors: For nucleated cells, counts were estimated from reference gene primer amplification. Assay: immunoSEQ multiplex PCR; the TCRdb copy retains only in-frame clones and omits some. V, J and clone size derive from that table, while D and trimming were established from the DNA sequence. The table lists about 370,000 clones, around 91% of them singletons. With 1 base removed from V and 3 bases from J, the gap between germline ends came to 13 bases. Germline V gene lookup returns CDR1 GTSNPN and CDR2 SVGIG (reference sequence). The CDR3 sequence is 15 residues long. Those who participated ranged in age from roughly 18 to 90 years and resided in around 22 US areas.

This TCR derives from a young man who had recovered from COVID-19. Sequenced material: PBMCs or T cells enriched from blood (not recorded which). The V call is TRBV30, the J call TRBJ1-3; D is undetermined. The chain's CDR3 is CAWSAPGVIGNTIYF. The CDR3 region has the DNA TGTGCCTGGAGTGCTCCGGGAGTCATTGGAAACACCATATATTTT.